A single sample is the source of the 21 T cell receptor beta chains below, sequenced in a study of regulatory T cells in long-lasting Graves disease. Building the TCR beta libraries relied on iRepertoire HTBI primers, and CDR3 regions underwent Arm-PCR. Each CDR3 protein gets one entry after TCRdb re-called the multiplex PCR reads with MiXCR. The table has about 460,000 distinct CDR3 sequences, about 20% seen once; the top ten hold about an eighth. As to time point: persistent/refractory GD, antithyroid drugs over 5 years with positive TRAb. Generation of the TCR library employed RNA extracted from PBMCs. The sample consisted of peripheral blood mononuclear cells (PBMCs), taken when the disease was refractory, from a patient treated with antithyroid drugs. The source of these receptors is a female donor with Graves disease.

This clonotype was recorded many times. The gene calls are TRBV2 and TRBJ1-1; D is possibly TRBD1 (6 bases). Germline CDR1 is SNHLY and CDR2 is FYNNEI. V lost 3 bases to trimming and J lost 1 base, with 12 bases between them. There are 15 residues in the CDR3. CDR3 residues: CASSENTGKNTEAFF. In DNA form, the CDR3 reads TGTGCCAGCAGTGAGAATACAGGGAAGAACACTGAAGCTTTCTTT.

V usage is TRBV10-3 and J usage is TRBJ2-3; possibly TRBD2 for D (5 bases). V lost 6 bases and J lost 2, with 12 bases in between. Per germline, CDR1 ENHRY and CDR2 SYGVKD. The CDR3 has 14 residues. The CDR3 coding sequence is TGTGCCATCAGCGTTGGGGAGTTCACAGATACGCAGTATTTT. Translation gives CAISVGEFTDTQYF.

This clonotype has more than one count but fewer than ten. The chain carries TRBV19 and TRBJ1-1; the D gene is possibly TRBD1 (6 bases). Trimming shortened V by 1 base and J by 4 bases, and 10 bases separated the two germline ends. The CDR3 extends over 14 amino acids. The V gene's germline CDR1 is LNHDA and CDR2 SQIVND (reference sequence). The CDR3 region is CASSIVGRGTEAFF. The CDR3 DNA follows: TGTGCCAGTAGTATAGTGGGCAGGGGCACTGAAGCTTTCTTT. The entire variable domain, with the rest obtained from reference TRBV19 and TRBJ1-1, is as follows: DGGITQSPKYLFRKEGQNVTLSCEQNLNHDAMYWYRQDPGQGLRLIYYSQIVNDFQKGDIAEGYSVSREKKESFPLTVTSAQKNPTAFYLCASSIVGRGTEAFFGQGTRLTVV.

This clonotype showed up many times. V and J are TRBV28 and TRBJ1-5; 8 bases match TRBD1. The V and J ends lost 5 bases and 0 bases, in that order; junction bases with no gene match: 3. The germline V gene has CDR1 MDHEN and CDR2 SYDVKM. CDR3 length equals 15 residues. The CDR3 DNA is TGTGCCAGCAGTGATACAGGGGGTAGCAATCAGCCCCAGCATTTT. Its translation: CASSDTGGSNQPQHF.

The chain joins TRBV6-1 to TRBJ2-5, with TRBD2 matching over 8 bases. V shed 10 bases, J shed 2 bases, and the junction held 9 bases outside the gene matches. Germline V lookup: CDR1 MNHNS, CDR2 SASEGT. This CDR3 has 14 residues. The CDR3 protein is CATASGSLQETQYF. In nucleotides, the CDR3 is TGTGCCACCGCAAGCGGGAGTTTACAAGAGACCCAGTACTTC.

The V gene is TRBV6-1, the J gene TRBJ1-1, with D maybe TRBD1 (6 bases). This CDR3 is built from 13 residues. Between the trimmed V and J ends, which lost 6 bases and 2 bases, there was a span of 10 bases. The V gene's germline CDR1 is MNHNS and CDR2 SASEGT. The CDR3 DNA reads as TGTGCCAGCAGATGGGACACTAACACTGAAGCTTTCTTT. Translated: CASRWDTNTEAFF.

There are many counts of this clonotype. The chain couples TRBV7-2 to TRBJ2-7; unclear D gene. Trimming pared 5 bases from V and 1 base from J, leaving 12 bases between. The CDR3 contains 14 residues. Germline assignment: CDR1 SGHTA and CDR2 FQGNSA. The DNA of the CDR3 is TGTGCCAGCAGCCGTCCTCCAGAATCCTACGAGCAGTACTTC. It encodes CASSRPPESYEQYF. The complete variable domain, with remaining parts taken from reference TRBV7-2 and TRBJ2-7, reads GAGVSQSPSNKVTEKGKDVELRCDPISGHTALYWYRQSLGQGLEFLIYFQGNSAPDKSGLPSDRFSAERTGGSVSTLTIQRTQQEDSAVYLCASSRPPESYEQYFGPGTRLTVT.

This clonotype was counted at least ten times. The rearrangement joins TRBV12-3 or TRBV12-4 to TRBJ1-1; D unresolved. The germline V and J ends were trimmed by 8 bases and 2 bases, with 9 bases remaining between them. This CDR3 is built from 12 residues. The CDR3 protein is CASLGDNTEAFF. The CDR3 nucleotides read TGTGCCAGCCTTGGGGATAACACTGAAGCTTTCTTT.

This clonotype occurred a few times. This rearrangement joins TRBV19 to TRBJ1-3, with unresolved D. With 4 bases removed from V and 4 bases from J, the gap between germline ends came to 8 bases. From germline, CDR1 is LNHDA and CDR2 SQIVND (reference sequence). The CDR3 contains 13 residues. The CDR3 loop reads CASSTNSGNTIYF. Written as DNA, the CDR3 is TGTGCCAGTAGTACGAACAGCGGAAACACCATATATTTT.

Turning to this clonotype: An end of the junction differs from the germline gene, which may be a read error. The CDR3 DNA follows: TGTGTCAGCAGCATTAGACAGGGGACCTACGAGCAGTACTTC. Amino acids: CVSSIRQGTYEQYF. The V and J genes are TRBV9 and TRBJ2-7; 8 bases match TRBD1. CDR1 is SGDLS and CDR2 is YYNGEE in the germline V gene. The CDR3 extends over 14 amino acids.

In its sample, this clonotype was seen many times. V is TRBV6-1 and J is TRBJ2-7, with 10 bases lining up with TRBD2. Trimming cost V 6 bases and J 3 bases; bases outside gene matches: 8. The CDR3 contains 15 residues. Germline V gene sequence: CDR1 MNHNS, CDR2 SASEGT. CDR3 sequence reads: CASRGSGRRIYEQYF. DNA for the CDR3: TGTGCCAGCAGGGGTAGCGGGAGGCGGATCTACGAGCAGTACTTC.

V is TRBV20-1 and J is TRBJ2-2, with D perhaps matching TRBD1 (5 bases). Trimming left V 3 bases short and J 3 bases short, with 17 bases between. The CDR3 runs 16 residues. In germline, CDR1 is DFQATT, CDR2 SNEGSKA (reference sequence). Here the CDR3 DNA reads TGCAGTGCTAGTGGACATCCCCTCCGGGACACCGGGGAGCTGTTTTTT. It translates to CSASGHPLRDTGELFF.

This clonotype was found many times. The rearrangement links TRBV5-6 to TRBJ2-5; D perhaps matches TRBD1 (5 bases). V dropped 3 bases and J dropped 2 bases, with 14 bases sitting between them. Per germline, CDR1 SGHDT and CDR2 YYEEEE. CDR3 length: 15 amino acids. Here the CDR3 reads CASSSAGASQETQYF. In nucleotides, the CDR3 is TGTGCCAGCAGCTCCGCTGGGGCCTCACAAGAGACCCAGTACTTC.

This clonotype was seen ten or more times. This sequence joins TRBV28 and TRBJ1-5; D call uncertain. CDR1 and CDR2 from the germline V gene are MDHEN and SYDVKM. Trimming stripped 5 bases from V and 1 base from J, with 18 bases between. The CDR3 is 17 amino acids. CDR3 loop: CASSPPGRKRSNQPQHF. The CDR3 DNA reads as TGTGCCAGCAGTCCCCCCGGACGTAAGAGGAGCAATCAGCCCCAGCATTTT.

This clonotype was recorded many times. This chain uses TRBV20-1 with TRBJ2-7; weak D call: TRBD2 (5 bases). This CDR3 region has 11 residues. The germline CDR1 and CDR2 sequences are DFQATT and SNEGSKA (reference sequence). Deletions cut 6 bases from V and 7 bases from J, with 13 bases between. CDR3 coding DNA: TGCAGTGCGAAGGAGGACTGGGAGCAGTACTTC. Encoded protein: CSAKEDWEQYF.

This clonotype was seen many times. The CDR3 protein is CASRGTAYSNQPQHF. DNA of the CDR3: TGTGCCAGCAGAGGGACCGCTTATAGCAATCAGCCCCAGCATTTT. The chain combines TRBV12-3 or TRBV12-4 with TRBJ1-5; D is perhaps TRBD1 (5 bases). This CDR3 comprises 15 residues. The germline V and J ends were trimmed by 6 bases and 0 bases, with 12 bases remaining between them.

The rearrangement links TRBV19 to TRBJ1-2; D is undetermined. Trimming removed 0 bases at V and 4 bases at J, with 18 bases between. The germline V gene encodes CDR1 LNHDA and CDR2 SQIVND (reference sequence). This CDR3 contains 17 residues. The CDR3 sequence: CASSIDVATPPFYGYTF. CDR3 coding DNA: TGTGCCAGTAGTATAGATGTGGCGACACCTCCTTTCTATGGCTACACCTTC.

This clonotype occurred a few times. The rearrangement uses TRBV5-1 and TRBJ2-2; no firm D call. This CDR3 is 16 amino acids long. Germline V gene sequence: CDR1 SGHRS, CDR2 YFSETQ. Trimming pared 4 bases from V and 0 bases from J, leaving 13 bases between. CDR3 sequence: CASSPVGTANTGELFF. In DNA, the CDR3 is TGCGCCAGCAGCCCCGTGGGCACGGCGAACACCGGGGAGCTGTTTTTT.

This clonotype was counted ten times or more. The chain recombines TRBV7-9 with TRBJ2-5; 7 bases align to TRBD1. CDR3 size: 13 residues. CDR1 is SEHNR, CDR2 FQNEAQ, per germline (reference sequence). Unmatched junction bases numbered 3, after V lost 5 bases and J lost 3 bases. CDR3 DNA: TGTGCCAGCAGCCAGACAGGGAAAGAGACCCAGTACTTC. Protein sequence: CASSQTGKETQYF.

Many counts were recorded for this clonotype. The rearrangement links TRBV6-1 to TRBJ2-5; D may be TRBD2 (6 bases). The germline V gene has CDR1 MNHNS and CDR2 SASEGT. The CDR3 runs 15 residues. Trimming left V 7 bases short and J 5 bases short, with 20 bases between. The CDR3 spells CASKRDLGGRETQYF. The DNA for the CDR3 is TGTGCCAGCAAAAGGGACCTCGGGGGACGGGAGACCCAGTACTTC.

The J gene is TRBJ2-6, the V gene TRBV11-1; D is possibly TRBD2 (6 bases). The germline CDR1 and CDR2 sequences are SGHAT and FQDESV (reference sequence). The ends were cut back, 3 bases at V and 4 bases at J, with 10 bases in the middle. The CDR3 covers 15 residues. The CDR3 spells CASSFGTSGANVLTF. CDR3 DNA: TGTGCCAGCAGCTTCGGGACTTCGGGGGCCAACGTCCTGACTTTC.